A single sample gave rise to the 5 T cell receptor beta chains below, sequenced in a study of Graves' ophthalmopathy and Graves' hyperthyroidism. From RNA, the CDR3 regions of TCR beta chains were amplified and sequenced. HTBI-primed first-round RT-PCR preceded second-round multiplex PCR. TCRdb reanalysed the multiplex PCR reads using MiXCR and keeps one entry per CDR3 protein. Of 300,000 to 400,000 distinct CDR3 sequences listed, roughly 15% are singletons. Source material: peripheral blood. Receptor source: an adult man with Graves' ophthalmopathy.

This clonotype was counted many times. The rearrangement uses TRBV6-5 and TRBJ1-2, with D uncertain. This CDR3 has 16 residues. The V and J ends lost 7 bases and 6 bases respectively, with 24 bases between them. The germline V gene has CDR1 MNHEY and CDR2 SVGAGI. The DNA for the CDR3 is TGTGCCAGCAACATTCGGCCCCGGACTCAGCTAAATGGCTACACCTTC. This encodes CASNIRPRTQLNGYTF.

This rearrangement joins TRBV28 to TRBJ2-7, with TRBD1 matching 10 bases. The V and J ends lost 7 bases and 2 bases, in that order; junction bases with no gene match: 17. Germline-derived CDR1 and CDR2 are MDHEN and SYDVKM. CDR3 length: 18 amino acids. The DNA of the CDR3 is TGTGCCAGCACCGTTCAACCTGGACAGGGGGGAAAACCCTACGAGCAGTACTTC. It is translated as CASTVQPGQGGKPYEQYF.

The chain couples TRBV12-3 or TRBV12-4 to TRBJ1-1; TRBD1 matches 8 bases. CDR3 size: 16 residues. V lost 1 base and J lost 1; bases outside the gene matches: 5. CDR3 amino acids: CASSLGTGFGNTEAFF. The DNA for the CDR3 is TGTGCCAGCAGTTTAGGGACAGGGTTCGGGAACACTGAAGCTTTCTTT.

This clonotype has ten or more counts. The chain uses TRBV28 and TRBJ1-1, with a weak D call TRBD1 (5 bases). Germline V gives CDR1 MDHEN, CDR2 SYDVKM. V shed 8 bases and J shed 2 bases, with 15 bases lying between them. CDR3 length: 14 amino acids. This CDR3 reads CASRVGGSNTEAFF. DNA of the CDR3: TGTGCCAGCCGGGTGGGGGGATCCAACACTGAAGCTTTCTTT. Combining the CDR3 with reference TRBV28 and TRBJ1-1 gives the whole variable domain DVKVTQSSRYLVKRTGEKVFLECVQDMDHENMFWYRQDPGLGLRLIYFSYDVKMKEKGDIPEGYSVSREKKERFSLILESASTNQTSMYLCASRVGGSNTEAFFGQGTRLTVV.

This sequence joins TRBV6-5 and TRBJ1-1, with TRBD1 matching 12 bases. V dropped 4 bases and J dropped 2; count of bases not matched to a gene: 5. The CDR3 has 16 amino acids. Germline CDR1 and CDR2: MNHEY and SVGAGI. Here the CDR3 reads CASSSSGTGGNTEAFF. For the CDR3, the DNA is TGTGCCAGCAGTTCATCCGGGACAGGGGGCAACACTGAAGCTTTCTTT.